Listed below are T cell receptor beta chains from one sample, sequenced in a study of technical replicates of blood from a few donors. Sequenced by immunoSEQ multiplex PCR; TCRdb stores in-frame clones only, minus some. The table has tens of thousands of clones, approximately 86% seen once. The sequencing sample was made of PBMCs. All receptors come from a human donor in good health. Some clones in this sample may be carry-over from other donors' samples. Both conserved end residues are part of each CDR3. The D gene is left open where the match is weak. Some rows have no size entry. The others give once, few or many, or a class for an expanded clone.

j_gene: TRBJ2-1; d_gene: NA; abundance: NA; v_gene: TRBV7-2; CDR3aa: CASTQAGDEQFF; CDR3nt: TGTGCCAGCACTCAAGCAGGGGATGAGCAGTTCTTC
j_gene: TRBJ1-1; d_gene: NA; abundance: NA; v_gene: TRBV11-2; CDR3aa: CASSRDRNTEAFF; CDR3nt: TGTGCCAGCAGCCGAGACAGGAACACTGAAGCTTTCTTT
j_gene: TRBJ1-5; d_gene: NA; abundance: NA; v_gene: TRBV7-8; CDR3aa: CASSLGGLVSNQPQHF; CDR3nt: TGTGCCAGCAGCTTAGGGGGCCTCGTTAGCAATCAGCCCCAGCATTTT
j_gene: TRBJ2-3; d_gene: TRBD1; abundance: few; v_gene: TRBV5-1; CDR3aa: CASSPDRGLVTDTQYF; CDR3nt: TGCGCCAGCAGCCCGGACAGGGGGCTTGTGACAGATACGCAGTATTTT
j_gene: TRBJ1-2; d_gene: NA; abundance: NA; v_gene: TRBV6-6; CDR3aa: CASSRHNYGYTF; CDR3nt: TGTGCCAGCAGTCGACATAACTATGGCTACACCTTC
j_gene: TRBJ2-5; d_gene: NA; abundance: NA; v_gene: TRBV16; CDR3aa: CASSQIYGQETQYF; CDR3nt: TGTGCCAGCAGCCAAATCTACGGCCAAGAGACCCAGTACTTC
j_gene: TRBJ2-3; d_gene: TRBD2; abundance: NA; v_gene: TRBV7-2; CDR3aa: CASSQRTSGMGTDTQYF; CDR3nt: TGTGCCAGCAGCCAGCGGACTAGCGGGATGGGGACAGATACGCAGTATTTT
j_gene: TRBJ1-1; d_gene: NA; abundance: NA; v_gene: TRBV6-6; CDR3aa: CASSYGQSEAFF; CDR3nt: TGTGCCAGCAGTTACGGGCAGTCTGAAGCTTTCTTT
j_gene: TRBJ2-2; d_gene: TRBD2; abundance: NA; v_gene: TRBV11-2; CDR3aa: CASSLVGTTNTGELFF; CDR3nt: TGTGCCAGCAGCTTAGTTGGGACTACGAACACCGGGGAGCTGTTTTTT
j_gene: TRBJ1-6; d_gene: NA; abundance: NA; v_gene: TRBV9; CDR3aa: CASSGGGNLNSPLHF; CDR3nt: TGTGCCAGCAGCGGGGGGGGGAATCTTAATTCACCCCTCCACTTT
j_gene: TRBJ1-2; d_gene: TRBD1; abundance: NA; v_gene: TRBV5-4; CDR3aa: CASSGSGTGNYGYTF; CDR3nt: TGTGCCAGCAGCGGATCCGGGACAGGGAACTATGGCTACACCTTC
j_gene: TRBJ1-2; d_gene: NA; abundance: NA; v_gene: TRBV29-1; CDR3aa: CSVEDPPTDKNYGYTF; CDR3nt: TGCAGCGTTGAGGACCCCCCCACGGACAAAAACTATGGCTACACCTTC
j_gene: TRBJ2-7; d_gene: NA; abundance: NA; v_gene: TRBV4-3; CDR3aa: CASSQGQFYEQYF; CDR3nt: TGCGCCAGCAGCCAAGGACAGTTCTACGAGCAGTACTTC
j_gene: TRBJ1-3; d_gene: NA; abundance: NA; v_gene: TRBV4-3; CDR3aa: CASSHDDRLSGNTIYF; CDR3nt: TGCGCCAGCAGCCACGATGACAGATTGTCTGGAAACACCATATATTTT
j_gene: TRBJ1-1; d_gene: NA; abundance: NA; v_gene: TRBV5-4; CDR3aa: CASSPTTGNTEAFF; CDR3nt: TGTGCCAGCAGCCCGACGACAGGGAACACTGAAGCTTTCTTT
j_gene: TRBJ2-5; d_gene: NA; abundance: NA; v_gene: TRBV30; CDR3aa: CAWSVQAGWETQYF; CDR3nt: TGTGCCTGGAGTGTACAGGCGGGGTGGGAGACCCAGTACTTC
j_gene: TRBJ2-3; d_gene: NA; abundance: NA; v_gene: TRBV7-9; CDR3aa: CASSLGRTDTQYF; CDR3nt: TGTGCCAGCAGTCTGGGCCGCACAGATACGCAGTATTTT
j_gene: TRBJ2-7; d_gene: NA; abundance: NA; v_gene: TRBV7-6; CDR3aa: CASSLLGPVEQYF; CDR3nt: TGTGCCAGCAGTTTACTAGGCCCGGTCGAGCAGTACTTC
j_gene: TRBJ1-1; d_gene: NA; abundance: NA; v_gene: TRBV9; CDR3aa: CASSAREVTEAFF; CDR3nt: TGTGCCAGCAGCGCCCGTGAGGTCACTGAAGCTTTCTTT
j_gene: TRBJ1-2; d_gene: NA; abundance: NA; v_gene: TRBV5-4; CDR3aa: CASSWDLLRGALYGYTF; CDR3nt: TGTGCCAGCAGCTGGGACCTCCTTCGGGGGGCTTTATATGGCTACACCTTC
j_gene: TRBJ1-6; d_gene: TRBD1; abundance: NA; v_gene: TRBV9; CDR3aa: CASSPGGQVYNSPLHF; CDR3nt: TGTGCCAGCAGCCCCGGAGGACAGGTGTATAATTCACCCCTCCACTTT
j_gene: TRBJ2-5; d_gene: NA; abundance: NA; v_gene: TRBV20-1; CDR3aa: CSAREETQYF; CDR3nt: TGCAGTGCTAGGGAGGAGACCCAGTACTTC
j_gene: TRBJ1-2; d_gene: NA; abundance: NA; v_gene: TRBV7-9; CDR3aa: CASSLDQHHGYTF; CDR3nt: TGTGCCAGCAGCTTAGATCAACACCATGGCTACACCTTC
j_gene: TRBJ2-3; d_gene: TRBD2; abundance: NA; v_gene: TRBV10-3; CDR3aa: CAISKAGVESDTQYF; CDR3nt: TGTGCCATCAGTAAAGCGGGAGTTGAGTCAGATACGCAGTATTTT
j_gene: TRBJ2-1; d_gene: TRBD2; abundance: NA; v_gene: TRBV11-2; CDR3aa: CASSLAGGGNEQFF; CDR3nt: TGTGCCAGCAGCTTGGCGGGCGGGGGGAATGAGCAGTTCTTC
j_gene: TRBJ2-7; d_gene: TRBD2; abundance: NA; v_gene: TRBV5-6; CDR3aa: CASAPLAGVYEQYF; CDR3nt: TGTGCCAGCGCTCCGTTAGCGGGGGTCTACGAGCAGTACTTC
j_gene: TRBJ1-1; d_gene: NA; abundance: NA; v_gene: TRBV7-2; CDR3aa: CASSLAQGNTEAFF; CDR3nt: TGTGCCAGCAGCTTAGCCCAGGGAAACACTGAAGCTTTCTTT
j_gene: TRBJ1-3; d_gene: TRBD1; abundance: NA; v_gene: TRBV19; CDR3aa: CASTRTGSNTIYF; CDR3nt: TGTGCCAGTACCCGGACAGGATCAAACACCATATATTTT
j_gene: TRBJ1-4; d_gene: NA; abundance: NA; v_gene: TRBV30; CDR3aa: CAWRGRWRELFF; CDR3nt: TGTGCCTGGAGGGGTAGATGGAGGGAACTGTTTTTT
j_gene: TRBJ2-5; d_gene: TRBD2; abundance: NA; v_gene: TRBV18; CDR3aa: CASSPVAGGQETQYF; CDR3nt: TGTGCCAGCTCGCCAGTAGCGGGGGGGCAGGAGACCCAGTACTTC
j_gene: TRBJ2-7; d_gene: TRBD2; abundance: NA; v_gene: TRBV5-6; CDR3aa: CASSLGLAGPPYEQYF; CDR3nt: TGTGCCAGCAGCTTGGGACTAGCGGGGCCGCCGTACGAGCAGTACTTC
j_gene: TRBJ1-4; d_gene: NA; abundance: NA; v_gene: TRBV5-8; CDR3aa: CASSLALGPKPEKLFF; CDR3nt: TGTGCCAGCAGCTTGGCTCTGGGGCCAAAACCCGAAAAACTGTTTTTT
j_gene: TRBJ1-1; d_gene: TRBD1; abundance: NA; v_gene: TRBV5-6; CDR3aa: CASSPTDRVEAFF; CDR3nt: TGTGCCAGCAGCCCGACTGACAGGGTTGAAGCTTTCTTT
j_gene: TRBJ2-1; d_gene: NA; abundance: NA; v_gene: TRBV7-6; CDR3aa: CASSPWSADYNEQFF; CDR3nt: TGTGCCAGCAGCCCGTGGAGCGCCGACTACAATGAGCAGTTCTTC
j_gene: TRBJ2-5; d_gene: TRBD1; abundance: NA; v_gene: TRBV7-2; CDR3aa: CASSPGQQETQYF; CDR3nt: TGTGCCAGCAGCCCGGGACAGCAAGAGACCCAGTACTTC
j_gene: TRBJ2-3; d_gene: TRBD2; abundance: NA; v_gene: TRBV13; CDR3aa: CASSLRGGQTDTQYF; CDR3nt: TGTGCCAGCAGCTTACGGGGGGGTCAAACAGATACGCAGTATTTT
j_gene: TRBJ1-1; d_gene: NA; abundance: NA; v_gene: TRBV19; CDR3aa: CASKESWGRLNTEAFF; CDR3nt: TGTGCCAGTAAGGAGTCGTGGGGCAGACTGAACACTGAAGCTTTCTTT
j_gene: TRBJ1-4; d_gene: NA; abundance: NA; v_gene: TRBV7-3; CDR3aa: CASSSRDTINEKLFF; CDR3nt: TGTGCCAGCAGCTCGAGGGACACTATTAATGAAAAACTGTTTTTT
j_gene: TRBJ1-4; d_gene: TRBD1; abundance: NA; v_gene: TRBV6-1; CDR3aa: CASSTSTGVAEKLFF; CDR3nt: TGTGCCAGCAGTACGTCAACAGGGGTAGCAGAAAAACTGTTTTTT
j_gene: TRBJ1-1; d_gene: NA; abundance: NA; v_gene: TRBV29-1; CDR3aa: CSVDMGAQTRTEAFF; CDR3nt: TGCAGCGTTGACATGGGGGCCCAAACGCGGACTGAAGCTTTCTTT
j_gene: TRBJ2-3; d_gene: NA; abundance: NA; v_gene: TRBV6-5; CDR3aa: CASSYRDTQYF; CDR3nt: TGTGCCAGCAGTTACCGGGATACGCAGTATTTT
j_gene: TRBJ1-5; d_gene: NA; abundance: NA; v_gene: TRBV6-5; CDR3aa: CASSYSVNQPQHF; CDR3nt: TGTGCCAGCAGTTATTCTGTAAATCAGCCCCAGCATTTT
j_gene: TRBJ1-1; d_gene: TRBD1; abundance: NA; v_gene: TRBV10-3; CDR3aa: CAITRGQGAAEAFF; CDR3nt: TGTGCCATCACCCGAGGACAGGGGGCCGCTGAAGCTTTCTTT
j_gene: TRBJ1-3; d_gene: NA; abundance: once; v_gene: TRBV10-3; CDR3aa: CAIRFSGDSGNTIYF; CDR3nt: TGTGCCATCAGATTCTCAGGCGACTCTGGAAACACCATATATTTT
j_gene: TRBJ1-2; d_gene: NA; abundance: few; v_gene: TRBV20-1; CDR3aa: CIPDSYGYTF; CDR3nt: TGCATCCCCGACAGCTATGGCTACACCTTC
j_gene: TRBJ1-2; d_gene: TRBD1; abundance: NA; v_gene: TRBV19; CDR3aa: CASSSSGGRGYTF; CDR3nt: TGTGCCAGTAGTTCTTCAGGGGGCCGGGGCTACACCTTC
j_gene: TRBJ2-7; d_gene: NA; abundance: NA; v_gene: TRBV10-3; CDR3aa: CAIKSAGGDEQYF; CDR3nt: TGTGCCATTAAGAGTGCCGGGGGAGACGAGCAGTACTTC